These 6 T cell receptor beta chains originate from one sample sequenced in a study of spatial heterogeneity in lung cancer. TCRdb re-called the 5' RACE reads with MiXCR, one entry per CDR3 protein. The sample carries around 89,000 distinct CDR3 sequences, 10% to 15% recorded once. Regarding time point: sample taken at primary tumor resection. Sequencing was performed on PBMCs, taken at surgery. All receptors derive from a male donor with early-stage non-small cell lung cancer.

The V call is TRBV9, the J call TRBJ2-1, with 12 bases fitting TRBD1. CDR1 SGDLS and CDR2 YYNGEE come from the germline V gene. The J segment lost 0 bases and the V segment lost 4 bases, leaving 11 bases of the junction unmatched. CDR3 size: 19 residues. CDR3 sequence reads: CASSLPGQGATNSYNEQFF. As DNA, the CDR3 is TGTGCCAGCAGCCTACCGGGACAGGGGGCCACGAACTCCTACAATGAGCAGTTCTTC.

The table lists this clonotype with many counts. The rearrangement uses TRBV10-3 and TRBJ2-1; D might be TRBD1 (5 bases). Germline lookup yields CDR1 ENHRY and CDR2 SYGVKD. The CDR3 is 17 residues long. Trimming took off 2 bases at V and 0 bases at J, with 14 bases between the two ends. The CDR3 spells CAISEPQGESSYNEQFF. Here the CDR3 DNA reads TGTGCCATCAGTGAGCCCCAGGGTGAGAGCTCCTACAATGAGCAGTTCTTC.

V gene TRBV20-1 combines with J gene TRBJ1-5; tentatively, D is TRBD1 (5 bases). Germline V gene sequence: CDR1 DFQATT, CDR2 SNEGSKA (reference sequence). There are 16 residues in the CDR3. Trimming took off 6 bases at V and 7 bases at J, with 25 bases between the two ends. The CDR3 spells CSAGGAGGFAKQPQHF. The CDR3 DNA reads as TGCAGTGCCGGTGGGGCGGGGGGGTTTGCCAAACAGCCCCAGCATTTT.

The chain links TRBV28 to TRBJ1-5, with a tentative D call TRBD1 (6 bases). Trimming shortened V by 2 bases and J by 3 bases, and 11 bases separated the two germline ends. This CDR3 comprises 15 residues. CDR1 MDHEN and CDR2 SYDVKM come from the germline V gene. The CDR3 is CASSLEGQNNQPQHF. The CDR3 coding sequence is TGTGCCAGCAGTTTAGAGGGACAAAACAATCAGCCCCAGCATTTT. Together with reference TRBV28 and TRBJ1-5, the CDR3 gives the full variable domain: DVKVTQSSRYLVKRTGEKVFLECVQDMDHENMFWYRQDPGLGLRLIYFSYDVKMKEKGDIPEGYSVSREKKERFSLILESASTNQTSMYLCASSLEGQNNQPQHFGDGTRLSIL.

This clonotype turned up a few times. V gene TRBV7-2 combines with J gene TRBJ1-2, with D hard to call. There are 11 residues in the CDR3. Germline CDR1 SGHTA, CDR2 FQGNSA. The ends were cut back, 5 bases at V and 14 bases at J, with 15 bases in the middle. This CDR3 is CASSPQRVLTF. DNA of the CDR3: TGTGCCAGCAGCCCCCAGCGGGTTTTAACCTTC.

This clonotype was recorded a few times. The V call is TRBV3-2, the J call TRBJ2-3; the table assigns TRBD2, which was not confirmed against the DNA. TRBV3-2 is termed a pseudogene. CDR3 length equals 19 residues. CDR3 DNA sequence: TGTGCCAGCAGCCAACTTAGCGGGAGCCCTCTTGTGAGCACAGATACGCAGTATTTT. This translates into CASSQLSGSPLVSTDTQYF.